This is a list of T cell receptor beta chains from one sample in a study of monozygotic twins with inflammatory bowel disease. Following a re-call of the 5' RACE reads, TCRdb has one entry per CDR3 protein and lacks DNA. The data show 300,000 to 400,000 distinct CDR3 sequences, and the top ten clones hold 2%. The sample was blood. These receptor sequences come from a human donor with ulcerative colitis or Crohn's disease, or a healthy co-twin of an affected twin (not recorded which). Both conserved end residues are part of each CDR3.

TRBJ2-1 | TRBV10-3 | CAISTDRGRFF
TRBJ1-1 | TRBV5-1 | CASSQTGQGKSTEAFF
TRBJ1-1 | TRBV30 | CAWCFPGVGTEAFF
TRBJ2-5 | TRBV27 | CASRDLGGFETQYF
TRBJ2-2 | TRBV10-3 | CAISESTSGRAGELFF
TRBJ2-7 | TRBV4-1 | CASSQDQLDTYEQYF
TRBJ1-1 | TRBV28 | CASPRGTGLNTEAFF
TRBJ2-5 | TRBV5-6 | CASRRQLEETQYF
TRBJ2-1 | TRBV5-6 | CASSFTGPNEQFF
TRBJ2-5 | TRBV12-3/TRBV12-4 | CASFPGLRSETQYF
TRBJ1-2 | TRBV12-3/TRBV12-4 | CASSLSDAAYGYTF
TRBJ2-7 | TRBV20-1 | CSAERPGQSSYEQYF
TRBJ2-7 | TRBV20-1 | CSARDQSRNTYEQYF